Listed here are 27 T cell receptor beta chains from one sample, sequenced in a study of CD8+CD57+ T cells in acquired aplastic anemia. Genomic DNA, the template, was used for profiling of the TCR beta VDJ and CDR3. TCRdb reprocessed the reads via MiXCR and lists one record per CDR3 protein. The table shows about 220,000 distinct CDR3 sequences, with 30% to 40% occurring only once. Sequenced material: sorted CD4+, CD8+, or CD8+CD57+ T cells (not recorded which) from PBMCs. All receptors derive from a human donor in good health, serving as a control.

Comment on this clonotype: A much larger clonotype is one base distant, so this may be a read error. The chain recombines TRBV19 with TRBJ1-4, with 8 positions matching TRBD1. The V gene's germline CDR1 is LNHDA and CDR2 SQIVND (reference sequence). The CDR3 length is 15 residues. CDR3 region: CASSRQGPTNGKLFF. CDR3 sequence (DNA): TGTGCCAGTAGTAGACAGGGGCCAACTAATGGAAAACTGTTTTTT.

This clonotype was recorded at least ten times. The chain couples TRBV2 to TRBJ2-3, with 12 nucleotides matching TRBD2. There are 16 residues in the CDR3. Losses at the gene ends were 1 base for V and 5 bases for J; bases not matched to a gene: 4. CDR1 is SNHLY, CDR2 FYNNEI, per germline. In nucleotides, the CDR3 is TGTGCCAGCAGTGAAGTTCTAGCGGGGGGGCGAGATACGCAGTATTTT. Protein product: CASSEVLAGGRDTQYF.

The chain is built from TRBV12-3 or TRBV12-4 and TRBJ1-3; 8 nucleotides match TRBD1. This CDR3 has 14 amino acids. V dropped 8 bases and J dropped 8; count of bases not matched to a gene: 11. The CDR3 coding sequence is TGTGCCAGCGGGAGACAGGGGCTGGGAGACACCATATATTTT. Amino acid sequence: CASGRQGLGDTIYF.

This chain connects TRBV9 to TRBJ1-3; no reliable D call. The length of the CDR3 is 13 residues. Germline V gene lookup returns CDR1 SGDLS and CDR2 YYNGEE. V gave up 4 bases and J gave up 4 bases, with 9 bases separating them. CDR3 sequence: CASSLENGNTIYF. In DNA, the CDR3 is TGTGCCAGCAGCCTTGAGAACGGAAACACCATATATTTT.

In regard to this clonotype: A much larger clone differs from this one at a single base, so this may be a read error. This CDR3 is CASSDGRGGGTDTQCF. CDR3 nucleotide sequence: TGTGCCAGCAGCGATGGACGAGGGGGAGGCACAGATACGCAGTGTTTT. The chain links TRBV9 to TRBJ2-3, with D perhaps assigned TRBD1 or TRBD2 (6 bases each). The CDR3 is 16 residues long. From germline, CDR1 is SGDLS and CDR2 YYNGEE.

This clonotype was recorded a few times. In DNA, the CDR3 is TGCAGCGTTGGAGGGACTAGATCAGATACGCAGTATTTT. It is translated as CSVGGTRSDTQYF. This chain links TRBV29-1 with TRBJ2-3; 8 bases are shared with TRBD2. The CDR3 totals 13 residues. Germline assignment: CDR1 SQVTM and CDR2 ANQGSEA. The ends lost 4 bases at V and 4 bases at J; junction bases unmatched: 4.

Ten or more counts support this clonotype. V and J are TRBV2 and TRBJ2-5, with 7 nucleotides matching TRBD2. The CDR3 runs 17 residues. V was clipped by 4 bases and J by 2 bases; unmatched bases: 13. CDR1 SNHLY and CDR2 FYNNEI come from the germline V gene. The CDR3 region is CASSGLTSGVIQETQYF. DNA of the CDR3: TGTGCCAGCAGTGGGCTAACCAGCGGGGTAATACAAGAGACCCAGTACTTC.

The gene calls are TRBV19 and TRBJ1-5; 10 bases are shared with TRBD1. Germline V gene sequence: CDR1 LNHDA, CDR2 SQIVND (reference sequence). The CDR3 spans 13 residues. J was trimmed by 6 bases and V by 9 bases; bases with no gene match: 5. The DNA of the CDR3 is TGTGCCAGCGCCCGGGACAGGGGTCAGCCCCAGCATTTT. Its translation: CASARDRGQPQHF.

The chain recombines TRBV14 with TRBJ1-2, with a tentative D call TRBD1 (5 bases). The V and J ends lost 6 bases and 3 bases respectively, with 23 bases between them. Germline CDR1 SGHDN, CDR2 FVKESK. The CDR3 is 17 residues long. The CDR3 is CASSYGTPGGEYYGYTF. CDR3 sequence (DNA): TGTGCCAGCAGTTACGGAACCCCCGGGGGGGAATACTATGGCTACACCTTC.

For the CDR3, the DNA is TGTGCCAGCAGCCGGGGGTGGGGTGAAGAGACCCAGTACTTC. It specifies CASSRGWGEETQYF. The chain employs TRBV2 and TRBJ2-5; TRBD2 is a possible D gene (6 bases). The CDR3 has 14 residues. Germline V lookup: CDR1 SNHLY, CDR2 FYNNEI. V shed 6 bases and J shed 3 bases, with 14 bases lying between them. Full variable domain (rest looked up from reference TRBV2 and TRBJ2-5): EPEVTQTPSHQVTQMGQEVILRCVPISNHLYFYWYRQILGQKVEFLVSFYNNEISEKSEIFDDQFSVERPDGSNFTLKIRSTKLEDSAMYFCASSRGWGEETQYFGPGTRLLVL.

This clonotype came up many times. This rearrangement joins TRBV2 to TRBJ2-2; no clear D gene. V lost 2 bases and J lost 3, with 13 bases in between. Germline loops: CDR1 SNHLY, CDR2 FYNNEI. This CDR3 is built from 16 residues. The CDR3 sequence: CASSELGGGDTGELFF. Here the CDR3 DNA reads TGTGCCAGCAGTGAATTGGGCGGTGGGGACACCGGGGAGCTGTTTTTT.

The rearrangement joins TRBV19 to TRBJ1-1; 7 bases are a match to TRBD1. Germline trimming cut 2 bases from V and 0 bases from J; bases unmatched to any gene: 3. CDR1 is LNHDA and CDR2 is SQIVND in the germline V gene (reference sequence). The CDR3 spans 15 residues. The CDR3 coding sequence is TGTGCCAGTAGTATACCGGACAGGATGAACACTGAAGCTTTCTTT. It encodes CASSIPDRMNTEAFF.

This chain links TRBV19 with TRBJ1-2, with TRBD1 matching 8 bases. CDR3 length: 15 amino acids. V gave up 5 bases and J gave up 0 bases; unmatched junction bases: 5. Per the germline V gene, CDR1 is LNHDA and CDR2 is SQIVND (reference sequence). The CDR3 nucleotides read TGTGCCAGTAGTGCATGGACAGGGCCTAACTATGGCTACACCTTC. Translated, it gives CASSAWTGPNYGYTF.

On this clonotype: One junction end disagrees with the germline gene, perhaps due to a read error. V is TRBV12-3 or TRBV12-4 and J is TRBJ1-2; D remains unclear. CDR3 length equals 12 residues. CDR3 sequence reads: CASNEGIPTSFF. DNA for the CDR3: TGTGCCAGCAACGAAGGGATCCCTACATCGTTCTTC.

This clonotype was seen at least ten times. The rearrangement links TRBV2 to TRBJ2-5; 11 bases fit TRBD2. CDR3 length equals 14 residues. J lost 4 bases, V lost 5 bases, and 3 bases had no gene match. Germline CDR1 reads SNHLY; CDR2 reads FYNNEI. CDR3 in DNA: TGTGCCAGCAGTTTAGCGGGGGGGCGAGAGACCCAGTACTTC. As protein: CASSLAGGRETQYF.

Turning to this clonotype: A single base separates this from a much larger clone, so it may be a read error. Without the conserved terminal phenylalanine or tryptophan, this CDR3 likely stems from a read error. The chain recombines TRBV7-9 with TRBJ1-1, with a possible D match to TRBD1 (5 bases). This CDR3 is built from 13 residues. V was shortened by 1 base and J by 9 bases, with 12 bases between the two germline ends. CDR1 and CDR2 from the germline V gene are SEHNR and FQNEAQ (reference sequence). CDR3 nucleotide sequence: TGTGCCAGCAGCTTAGGGCCAGGGATTCAAGCTTTCTTG. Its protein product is CASSLGPGIQAFL.

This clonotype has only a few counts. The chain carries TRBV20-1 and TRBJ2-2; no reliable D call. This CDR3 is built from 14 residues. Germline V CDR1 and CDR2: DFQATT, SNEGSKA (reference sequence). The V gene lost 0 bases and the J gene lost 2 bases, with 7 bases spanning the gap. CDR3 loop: CSARDGLNTGELFF. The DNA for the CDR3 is TGCAGTGCTAGAGACGGTTTAAACACCGGGGAGCTGTTTTTT.

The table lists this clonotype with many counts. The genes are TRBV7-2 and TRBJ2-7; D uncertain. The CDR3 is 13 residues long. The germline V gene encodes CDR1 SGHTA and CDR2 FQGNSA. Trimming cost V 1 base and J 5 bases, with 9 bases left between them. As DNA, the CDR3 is TGTGCCAGCAGCTTAGGACGGAGCCACGAGCAGTACTTC. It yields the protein CASSLGRSHEQYF. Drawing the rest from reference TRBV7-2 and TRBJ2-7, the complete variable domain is GAGVSQSPSNKVTEKGKDVELRCDPISGHTALYWYRQSLGQGLEFLIYFQGNSAPDKSGLPSDRFSAERTGGSVSTLTIQRTQQEDSAVYLCASSLGRSHEQYFGPGTRLTVT.

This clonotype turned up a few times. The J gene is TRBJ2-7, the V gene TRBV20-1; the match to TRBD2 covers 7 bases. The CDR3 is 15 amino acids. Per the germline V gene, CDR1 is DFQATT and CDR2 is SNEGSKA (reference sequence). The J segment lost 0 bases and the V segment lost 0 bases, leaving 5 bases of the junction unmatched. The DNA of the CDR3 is TGCAGTGCTAGAGATAGGGCTAGCGGCTCCTACGAGCAGTACTTC. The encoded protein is CSARDRASGSYEQYF.

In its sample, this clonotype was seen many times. The CDR3 spells CSARPGTSGIYEQYF. DNA for the CDR3: TGCAGTGCTCGCCCCGGGACTAGCGGGATCTACGAGCAGTACTTC. The chain employs TRBV20-1 and TRBJ2-7, with TRBD2 matching over 13 bases. The CDR3 is 15 residues long. Germline trimming cut 5 bases from V and 3 bases from J; bases unmatched to any gene: 7. The germline gives CDR1 DFQATT, CDR2 SNEGSKA (reference sequence).

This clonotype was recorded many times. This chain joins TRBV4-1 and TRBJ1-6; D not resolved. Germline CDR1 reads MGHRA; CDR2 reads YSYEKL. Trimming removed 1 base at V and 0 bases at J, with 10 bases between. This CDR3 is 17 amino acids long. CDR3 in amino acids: CASSQGRQNSYNSPLHF. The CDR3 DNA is TGCGCCAGCAGCCAAGGTCGGCAGAACTCCTATAATTCACCCCTCCACTTT.

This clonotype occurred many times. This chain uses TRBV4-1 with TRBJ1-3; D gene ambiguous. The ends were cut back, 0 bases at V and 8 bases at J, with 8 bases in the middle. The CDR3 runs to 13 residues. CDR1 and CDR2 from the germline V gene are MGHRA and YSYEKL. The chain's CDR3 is CASSQDLRDTIYF. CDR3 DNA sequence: TGCGCCAGCAGCCAAGATTTAAGAGACACCATATATTTT.

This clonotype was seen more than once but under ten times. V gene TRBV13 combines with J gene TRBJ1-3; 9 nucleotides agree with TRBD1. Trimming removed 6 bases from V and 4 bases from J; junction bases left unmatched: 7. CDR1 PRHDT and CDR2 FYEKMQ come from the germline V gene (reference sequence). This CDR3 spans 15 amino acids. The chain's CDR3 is CASRAGTGTGNTIYF. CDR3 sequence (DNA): TGTGCCAGCAGAGCCGGGACAGGGACCGGAAACACCATATATTTT.

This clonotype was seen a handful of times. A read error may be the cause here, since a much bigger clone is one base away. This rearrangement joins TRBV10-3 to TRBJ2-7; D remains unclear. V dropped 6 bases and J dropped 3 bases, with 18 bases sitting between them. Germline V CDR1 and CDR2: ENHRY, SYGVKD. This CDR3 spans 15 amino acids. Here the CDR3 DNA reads TGTGCCATCAGCGAACCCCCGAACGGAGACTACGAGCAGTACTTC. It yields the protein CAISEPPNGDYEQYF.

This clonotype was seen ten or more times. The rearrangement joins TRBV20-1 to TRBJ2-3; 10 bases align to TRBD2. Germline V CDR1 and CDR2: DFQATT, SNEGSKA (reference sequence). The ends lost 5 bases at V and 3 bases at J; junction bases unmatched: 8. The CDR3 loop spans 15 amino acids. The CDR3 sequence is CSAGTPSGGTDTQYF. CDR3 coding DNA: TGCAGTGCTGGGACCCCTAGCGGGGGAACAGATACGCAGTATTTT.

The CDR3 DNA sequence: TGTGCCAGCAGTTACTCTGGTTTCGGAACCTATGGCTACACCTTC. It translates to CASSYSGFGTYGYTF. The chain uses TRBV6-5 and TRBJ1-2; the D is unclear. Germline-derived CDR1 and CDR2 are MNHEY and SVGAGI. Trimming stripped 0 bases from V and 4 bases from J, with 12 bases between. The CDR3 covers 15 residues.

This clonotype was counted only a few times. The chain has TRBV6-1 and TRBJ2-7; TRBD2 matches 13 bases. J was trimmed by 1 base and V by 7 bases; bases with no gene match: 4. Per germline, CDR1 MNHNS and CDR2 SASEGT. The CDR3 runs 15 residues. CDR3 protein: CASIGGLAGSYEQYF. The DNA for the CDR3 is TGTGCCAGCATTGGGGGACTAGCGGGGTCCTACGAGCAGTACTTC.